This T cell receptor (beta chain) was profiled in a study of radiotherapy plus CTLA-4 blockade in lung cancer. Per germline, CDR1 SGHTA and CDR2 FQGTGA. V gave up 4 bases and J gave up 4 bases; unmatched junction bases: 24. This CDR3 has 21 amino acids. Study-wide results and limits: Once radiotherapy plus ipilimumab had been given, TCR clones derived from tumor expanded in blood.

Assay: immunoSEQ multiplex PCR; the TCRdb copy retains only in-frame clones and omits some. The table shows approximately 45,000 clones, with roughly 60% occurring only once. Regarding this clone: Its antigen remains unidentified.

The sequence came from a human donor with non-small cell lung cancer who had a partial response to radiotherapy plus ipilimumab. The specimen comprised peripheral blood, sampled from a patient treated with radiotherapy plus ipilimumab. This chain joins TRBV7-3 and TRBJ1-3, with TRBD1 matching over 8 bases. For the CDR3, the DNA is TGTGCCAGCAGCTCAACCGACAGGGGTAAGGTTAGTAATGGCCGAGGAAACACCATATATTTT. It specifies CASSSTDRGKVSNGRGNTIYF. The complete variable domain, with remaining parts taken from reference TRBV7-3 and TRBJ1-3, reads GAGVSQTPSNKVTEKGKYVELRCDPISGHTALYWYRQSLGQGPEFLIYFQGTGAADDSGLPNDRFFAVRPEGSVSTLKIQRTERGDSAVYLCASSSTDRGKVSNGRGNTIYFGEGSWLTVV.